The next 27 T cell receptor beta chains were all read from a single sample in a study of T-cell reconstitution after alpha-beta-depleted transplantation in children. Preparing the TCRbeta library involved the use of unique molecular identifiers. TCRdb redid the calling of the PCR reads with MiXCR, one entry per CDR3 protein. Seen here are about 240,000 distinct CDR3 sequences, roughly 26% observed once, and the top ten hold 2.6%. The material was PBMCs, obtained before TCRalphabeta/CD19-depleted stem cell transplant. Receptors originate from a girl aged 2-10 years with Fanconi anemia, due to receive a stem cell transplant.

The table lists this clonotype with a count of one. The chain couples TRBV20-1 to TRBJ2-5, with D perhaps matching TRBD1 or TRBD2 (5 bases each). This CDR3 contains 14 residues. Germline CDR1 and CDR2: DFQATT and SNEGSKA (reference sequence). The V end lost 5 bases, the J end lost 0 bases, and 13 bases lay between the germline ends. CDR3 bases: TGCAGTGCTCCGGGGCTATGGGACCAAGAGACCCAGTACTTC. It encodes CSAPGLWDQETQYF.

The chain carries TRBV7-9 and TRBJ2-3; the D is unclear. Germline assignment: CDR1 SEHNR and CDR2 FQNEAQ (reference sequence). Trimming removed 4 bases from V and 4 bases from J, with 18 bases in between. The CDR3 is 16 residues long. CDR3 DNA: TGTGCCAGCAGCTCTGAGGTCCTCTGCCTCGCAGATACGCAGTATTTT. Encoded protein: CASSSEVLCLADTQYF.

This clonotype was observed many times. The chain has TRBV25-1 and TRBJ2-1; D remains ambiguous. The V and J ends lost 2 bases and 6 bases respectively, with 8 bases between them. Germline values: CDR1 MGHDK, CDR2 SYGVNS. The CDR3 consists of 13 residues. CDR3: CASSERKGNEQFF. The DNA of the CDR3 is TGTGCCAGCAGTGAAAGAAAGGGCAATGAGCAGTTCTTC.

This clonotype was counted only a few times. This sequence joins TRBV20-1 and TRBJ2-7; D is uncertain. This CDR3 region has 16 residues. Germline CDR1 is DFQATT and CDR2 is SNEGSKA (reference sequence). Trimming took 1 base from V and 1 from J, leaving 17 bases between them. CDR3 amino acids: CSARVRLHVTSYEQYF. CDR3 DNA: TGCAGTGCTAGAGTCCGTCTCCACGTAACTTCCTACGAGCAGTACTTC.

This clonotype was seen many times. The chain has TRBV5-5 and TRBJ2-1, with D possibly being TRBD2 (6 bases). CDR1 and CDR2 (germline): SGHKS, YYEKEE (reference sequence). The CDR3 extends over 15 amino acids. The V gene lost 0 bases and the J gene lost 9 bases, with 16 bases spanning the gap. In DNA form, the CDR3 reads TGTGCCAGCAGCTTGGCACTAGCCTTCTCATCTGAGCAGTTCTTC. Translation: CASSLALAFSSEQFF.

The chain carries TRBV6-6 and TRBJ2-5, with 7 bases identical to TRBD2. Germline V CDR1 and CDR2: MNHNY, SVGAGI (reference sequence). V was clipped by 8 bases and J by 7 bases; unmatched bases: 4. This CDR3 contains 11 residues. CDR3 in DNA: TGTGCCAGCGGGAGGGACGGGACCCAGTACTTC. Translation: CASGRDGTQYF.

This clonotype was seen a few times. The chain has TRBV7-2 and TRBJ2-1, with no clear D. The V gene's germline CDR1 is SGHTA and CDR2 FQGNSA. V lost 2 bases and J lost 2, with 13 bases in between. The CDR3 sequence is 16 residues long. CDR3 residues: CASSLIGLGTYNEQFF. Here the CDR3 DNA reads TGTGCCAGCAGCTTAATTGGTCTAGGTACCTACAATGAGCAGTTCTTC.

The chain has TRBV5-5 and TRBJ2-1, with 7 bases fitting TRBD2. Germline V CDR1 and CDR2: SGHKS, YYEKEE (reference sequence). CDR3 length equals 15 residues. J gave up 12 bases and V 4 bases, and 16 bases lay outside the gene matches. Here the CDR3 DNA reads TGTGCCAGCAGCCCGGGGACTACAGCCGACAAGGGGCAGTTCTTC. Its protein is CASSPGTTADKGQFF. Complete variable domain (other parts from reference TRBV5-5 and TRBJ2-1): DAGVTQSPTHLIKTRGQQVTLRCSPISGHKSVSWYQQVLGQGPQFIFQYYEKEERGRGNFPDRFSARQFPNYSSELNVNALLLGDSALYLCASSPGTTADKGQFFGPGTRLTVL.

This chain links TRBV20-1 with TRBJ2-2; D is perhaps TRBD2 (5 bases). The CDR3 sequence is 17 residues long. Between the trimmed V and J ends, which lost 3 bases and 1 base, there was a span of 18 bases. Germline V gene lookup returns CDR1 DFQATT and CDR2 SNEGSKA (reference sequence). In DNA, the CDR3 is TGCAGTGCTAGCCCTCTCTGGCCGAGGGAGAACACCGGGGAGCTGTTTTTT. This sequence encodes CSASPLWPRENTGELFF.

The chain employs TRBV7-3 and TRBJ2-5; 14 bases line up with TRBD2. With 1 base clipped from V and 1 base from J, the junction kept 5 bases outside the gene matches. Germline values: CDR1 SGHTA, CDR2 FQGTGA. There are 18 residues in the CDR3. The CDR3 DNA is TGTGCCAGCAGCTTAAGGGGGACTAGCGGGGGATTCCAAGAGACCCAGTACTTC. Its translation is CASSLRGTSGGFQETQYF.

This clonotype was seen repeatedly, ten times or more. The rearrangement joins TRBV15 to TRBJ2-5; no clear D. Trimming left V 1 base short and J 5 bases short, with 20 bases between. This CDR3 spans 17 amino acids. CDR1 and CDR2 (germline): LNHNV, YYDKDF (reference sequence). CDR3 DNA: TGTGCCACCAGCAGAGGGAAGCTATTTACCGTTAACGAGACCCAGTACTTC. Translated, it gives CATSRGKLFTVNETQYF. The full variable domain, with the rest looked up from reference TRBV15 and TRBJ2-5, is DAMVIQNPRYQVTQFGKPVTLSCSQTLNHNVMYWYQQKSSQAPKLLFHYYDKDFNNEADTPDNFQSRRPNTSFCFLDIRSPGLGDTAMYLCATSRGKLFTVNETQYFGPGTRLLVL.

The chain has TRBV28 and TRBJ2-1; D possibly matches TRBD1 or TRBD2 (5 bases each). CDR3 length: 13 residues. CDR1 and CDR2 (germline): MDHEN, SYDVKM. Trimming left V 6 bases short and J 10 bases short, with 16 bases between. The CDR3 bases are TGTGCCAGCAGGGTGACGGGCAGGGACGAGCAGTTCTTC. Protein: CASRVTGRDEQFF.

The V and J genes are TRBV5-1 and TRBJ2-2; possibly TRBD2 for D (6 bases). Germline CDR1 and CDR2: SGHRS and YFSETQ. Trimming shortened V by 0 bases and J by 7 bases, and 13 bases separated the two germline ends. The CDR3 sequence is 15 residues long. The chain's CDR3 is CASSLVGREVGELFF. CDR3 nucleotides: TGCGCCAGCAGCTTGGTCGGCAGGGAGGTCGGGGAGCTGTTTTTT.

This clonotype was found a few times. The chain is built from TRBV28 and TRBJ2-7; D might be TRBD1 or TRBD2, each matching 5 bases. This CDR3 is built from 15 residues. Trimming removed 5 bases at V and 2 bases at J, with 16 bases between. The germline gives CDR1 MDHEN, CDR2 SYDVKM. In DNA, the CDR3 is TGTGCCAGCAGTCCACCGGGGCCACCAACCTACGAGCAGTACTTC. Translating gives CASSPPGPPTYEQYF.

V usage is TRBV29-1 and J usage is TRBJ2-3; the match to TRBD2 covers 12 bases. CDR1 is SQVTM and CDR2 is ANQGSEA in the germline V gene. V shed 1 base and J 0 bases; nucleotides not matched to a gene: 2. This CDR3 has 16 amino acids. DNA of the CDR3: TGCAGCGTTGAAGGGACTAGCGGGGATAGCACAGATACGCAGTATTTT. Protein sequence: CSVEGTSGDSTDTQYF.

The chain recombines TRBV20-1 with TRBJ2-7, with 10 bases lining up with TRBD2. The V gene end was trimmed by 2 bases and the J gene end by 2 bases; junction bases not matched to a gene: 6. This CDR3 spans 15 amino acids. From germline, CDR1 is DFQATT and CDR2 SNEGSKA (reference sequence). The CDR3 sequence is CSARFLLAGTYEQYF. DNA of the CDR3: TGCAGTGCTAGATTCCTACTAGCGGGGACCTACGAGCAGTACTTC.

The rearrangement uses TRBV29-1 and TRBJ2-1; 9 nucleotides agree with TRBD2. There are 15 residues in the CDR3. J gave up 4 bases and V 2 bases, and 6 bases lay outside the gene matches. CDR1 SQVTM and CDR2 ANQGSEA come from the germline V gene. CDR3 in DNA: TGCAGCGTTGAAAAGGTGCGGGAGGGATACAATGAGCAGTTCTTC. The encoded protein is CSVEKVREGYNEQFF.

The CDR3 DNA sequence: TGTGCCGTAACCGGGACTGGGAACTACGAGCAGTACTTC. Protein: CAVTGTGNYEQYF. The chain employs TRBV30 and TRBJ2-7, with D possibly TRBD2 on 6 matching bases. From germline, CDR1 is GTSNPN and CDR2 SVGIG (reference sequence). The CDR3 totals 13 residues. V lost 8 bases, J lost 3 bases, and 17 bases lay in between.

This clonotype has just a few counts. V gene TRBV25-1 combines with J gene TRBJ2-7; D ambiguous. Per the germline V gene, CDR1 is MGHDK and CDR2 is SYGVNS. Trimming pared 3 bases from V and 2 bases from J, leaving 14 bases between. This CDR3 is 15 amino acids long. The CDR3 sequence is CASSEPGSLPYEQYF. For the CDR3, the DNA is TGTGCCAGCAGTGAGCCGGGCAGCCTACCCTACGAGCAGTACTTC.

This clonotype was counted ten times or more. The rearrangement uses TRBV12-3 or TRBV12-4 and TRBJ2-7; D uncertain. The CDR3 is 13 amino acids. V was pared by 1 base and J by 4 bases, with 8 bases between. CDR3 residues: CASSLGSIYEQYF. In DNA, the CDR3 is TGTGCCAGCAGTTTAGGCAGTATTTACGAGCAGTACTTC.

Ten or more counts support this clonotype. Since a much larger clone is just one base distant, this may be a read error. The chain is built from TRBV20-1 and TRBJ2-5, with D unclear. The CDR3 consists of 10 residues. V was pared by 3 bases and J by 1 base, with 0 bases between. Germline assignment: CDR1 DFQATT and CDR2 SNEGSKA (reference sequence). CDR3 bases: TGCAGTGCTAGCCAAGAGACCCAGTACTTC. Its protein is CSASQETQYF.

The CDR3 reads CASVFSAGELFF. CDR3 coding DNA: TGTGCCAGCGTCTTCTCGGCCGGGGAGCTGTTTTTT. The rearrangement uses TRBV7-2 and TRBJ2-2; D is unclear. Germline V gene lookup returns CDR1 SGHTA and CDR2 FQGNSA. V was clipped by 8 bases and J by 6 bases, with 10 bases between them. The CDR3 is 12 residues long.

This clonotype was seen a handful of times. This sequence joins TRBV15 and TRBJ2-7; 10 nucleotides match TRBD2. Germline V CDR1 and CDR2: LNHNV, YYDKDF (reference sequence). The CDR3 runs 17 residues. With 0 bases clipped from V and 6 bases from J, the junction kept 11 bases outside the gene matches. The CDR3 bases are TGTGCCACCAGCAGAGATCCCTATAGAGCGGGAGGGGGCGAGCAGTACTTC. Translating it yields CATSRDPYRAGGGEQYF.

This clonotype came up many times. The rearrangement links TRBV20-1 to TRBJ1-5, with 8 bases fitting TRBD1. CDR3 size: 16 residues. Unmatched junction bases numbered 18, after V lost 6 bases and J lost 8 bases. Germline loops: CDR1 DFQATT, CDR2 SNEGSKA (reference sequence). The DNA for the CDR3 is TGCAGTGCGCCAAGCCCCCTAAGACAGGGGCAGGAGCCCCAGCATTTT. Encoded protein: CSAPSPLRQGQEPQHF.

The chain is built from TRBV30 and TRBJ2-1; unclear D gene. The germline CDR1 and CDR2 sequences are GTSNPN and SVGIG (reference sequence). V lost 2 bases to trimming and J lost 8 bases, with 10 bases between them. CDR3 length: 12 residues. CDR3 protein: CAWSLGKYEQFF. As DNA, the CDR3 is TGTGCCTGGAGTCTTGGAAAATATGAGCAGTTCTTC.

This sequence joins TRBV2 and TRBJ2-1, with 9 nucleotides matching TRBD2. With 8 bases clipped from V and 8 bases from J, the junction kept 10 bases outside the gene matches. This CDR3 is 14 amino acids long. The V gene's germline CDR1 is SNHLY and CDR2 FYNNEI. Here the CDR3 DNA reads TGTGCCAGCGGTCCCGGACTAGCGCGGGATGAGCAGTTCTTC. It translates to CASGPGLARDEQFF.

The chain combines TRBV20-1 with TRBJ2-7, with 10 positions matching TRBD2. The junction had 11 bases not matched to a gene; V was cut back by 3 bases and J by 6 bases. The germline V gene encodes CDR1 DFQATT and CDR2 SNEGSKA (reference sequence). The CDR3 has 15 residues. The CDR3 bases are TGCAGTGCTAGTGACCTAGCGGGAGTAACCGGCGAGCAGTACTTC. Amino acids: CSASDLAGVTGEQYF.